The rows below give T cell receptor beta chains drawn from one sample of a study of a mutant IDH1 vaccine in newly diagnosed glioma. Sequencing was performed with immunoSEQ multiplex PCR; in TCRdb, only in-frame clones are kept and a portion is missing. The repertoire has around 92,000 clones, about 90% of them found once; the top ten carry under 0.7%. The specimen comprised PBMCs, sampled from a glioma patient treated with radiotherapy, temozolomide or both. The receptors were gathered from a woman in her forties or fifties with glioma. Each CDR3 is given with its conserved first and last residue. The order of the fields is CDR3 protein, CDR3 DNA, D gene, J gene, clone size, V gene. D genes are given only for firm matches. Clone sizes are given selectively: once, few, many, or a class where the clone is expanded.

CDR3 protein: CASRRGHSSYNEQFF
CDR3 DNA: TGTGCCAGCAGGAGGGGACACAGCTCCTACAATGAGCAGTTCTTC
D gene: -
J gene: TRBJ2-1
clone size: -
V gene: TRBV6-1

CDR3 protein: CASREESGYNEQFF
CDR3 DNA: TGTGCCAGCAGGGAGGAGAGCGGTTACAATGAGCAGTTCTTC
D gene: -
J gene: TRBJ2-1
clone size: once
V gene: TRBV13

CDR3 protein: CASSSRRANTEAFF
CDR3 DNA: TGTGCCAGCAGCTCGAGAAGGGCGAACACTGAAGCTTTCTTT
D gene: -
J gene: TRBJ1-1
clone size: -
V gene: TRBV5-5

CDR3 protein: CASSLMSGTNTGELFF
CDR3 DNA: TGTGCCAGCAGCTTAATGAGCGGAACGAACACCGGGGAGCTGTTTTTT
D gene: -
J gene: TRBJ2-2
clone size: -
V gene: TRBV7-6

CDR3 protein: CASSSPTTPGQQYF
CDR3 DNA: TGTGCCAGCAGTTCCCCAACTACGCCTGGGCAGCAGTACTTC
D gene: -
J gene: TRBJ2-7
clone size: -
V gene: TRBV6-5

CDR3 protein: CASSSWGTGQGQYNEQFF
CDR3 DNA: TGTGCCAGCAGCTCCTGGGGAACGGGACAGGGTCAATACAATGAGCAGTTCTTC
D gene: TRBD1
J gene: TRBJ2-1
clone size: -
V gene: TRBV11-2

CDR3 protein: CASSSAPGPHSYNEQFF
CDR3 DNA: TGTGCCAGTAGTTCCGCCCCGGGACCCCACTCCTACAATGAGCAGTTCTTC
D gene: -
J gene: TRBJ2-1
clone size: -
V gene: TRBV19

CDR3 protein: CASKTGPSEQYF
CDR3 DNA: TGTGCCAGCAAAACAGGCCCTAGTGAGCAGTACTTC
D gene: -
J gene: TRBJ2-7
clone size: -
V gene: TRBV6-5

CDR3 protein: CASSNPDWQYF
CDR3 DNA: TGTGCCAGCAGTAACCCGGACTGGCAGTACTTC
D gene: -
J gene: TRBJ2-7
clone size: few
V gene: TRBV6-1

CDR3 protein: CASSTTLGMTPQHF
CDR3 DNA: TGCGCCAGCAGCACGACGCTGGGTATGACGCCCCAGCATTTT
D gene: -
J gene: TRBJ1-5
clone size: -
V gene: TRBV5-1

CDR3 protein: CASSPDRGLDTQYF
CDR3 DNA: TGTGCCAGCAGCCCGGACAGGGGTCTGGATACGCAGTATTTT
D gene: TRBD1
J gene: TRBJ2-3
clone size: -
V gene: TRBV13

CDR3 protein: CASSQDIGFNTPDTQYF
CDR3 DNA: TGCGCCAGCAGCCAAGATATTGGGTTCAACACCCCAGATACGCAGTATTTT
D gene: -
J gene: TRBJ2-3
clone size: -
V gene: TRBV4-1

CDR3 protein: CASSSPGRGPRTEAFF
CDR3 DNA: TGTGCCAGCAGTTCGCCAGGCAGGGGCCCGAGGACTGAAGCTTTCTTT
D gene: -
J gene: TRBJ1-1
clone size: few
V gene: TRBV28

CDR3 protein: CASSRQGGGDTGELFF
CDR3 DNA: TGCGCCAGCAGCAGACAGGGGGGCGGGGACACCGGGGAGCTGTTTTTT
D gene: TRBD1
J gene: TRBJ2-2
clone size: -
V gene: TRBV5-1

CDR3 protein: CASRTDLFNEQFF
CDR3 DNA: TGCGCCAGCAGGACCGACCTTTTCAATGAGCAGTTCTTC
D gene: -
J gene: TRBJ2-1
clone size: -
V gene: TRBV5-1

CDR3 protein: CAWSVHDRISPLHF
CDR3 DNA: TGTGCCTGGAGTGTACATGACAGGATTTCACCCCTCCACTTT
D gene: -
J gene: TRBJ1-6
clone size: -
V gene: TRBV30

CDR3 protein: CASSQSGTGGPYEQYF
CDR3 DNA: TGCGCCAGCAGCCAAAGCGGGACAGGGGGGCCCTACGAGCAGTACTTC
D gene: TRBD1
J gene: TRBJ2-7
clone size: -
V gene: TRBV4-1

CDR3 protein: CASSLAKGSYEQYF
CDR3 DNA: TGTGCCAGCAGCTTGGCCAAAGGCTCCTACGAGCAGTACTTC
D gene: -
J gene: TRBJ2-7
clone size: -
V gene: TRBV7-2

CDR3 protein: CASSPGGSSYNEQFF
CDR3 DNA: TGTGCCAGCAGCCCCGGGGGGAGCTCCTACAATGAGCAGTTCTTC
D gene: TRBD2
J gene: TRBJ2-1
clone size: -
V gene: TRBV7-8

CDR3 protein: CASSPQGSDEQYF
CDR3 DNA: TGTGCCAGCTCACCTCAGGGGAGCGACGAGCAGTACTTC
D gene: -
J gene: TRBJ2-7
clone size: -
V gene: TRBV18

CDR3 protein: CSARRTKTQYF
CDR3 DNA: TGCAGTGCCAGGAGAACGAAGACCCAGTACTTC
D gene: -
J gene: TRBJ2-5
clone size: -
V gene: TRBV20-1

CDR3 protein: CSVERGFEGYTF
CDR3 DNA: TGCAGCGTTGAGAGGGGATTTGAAGGCTACACCTTC
D gene: -
J gene: TRBJ1-2
clone size: -
V gene: TRBV29-1

CDR3 protein: CASRLYRPPYNEQFF
CDR3 DNA: TGTGCCAGCAGGCTCTACAGGCCACCCTACAATGAGCAGTTCTTC
D gene: -
J gene: TRBJ2-1
clone size: once
V gene: TRBV6-5

CDR3 protein: CASHTTSGIDEQFF
CDR3 DNA: TGCGCCAGCCATACGACTAGCGGGATCGATGAGCAGTTCTTC
D gene: TRBD2
J gene: TRBJ2-1
clone size: -
V gene: TRBV5-1

CDR3 protein: CASSGEGIGYTF
CDR3 DNA: TGTGCCAGCAGTGGAGAGGGGATTGGCTACACCTTC
D gene: -
J gene: TRBJ1-2
clone size: -
V gene: TRBV2

CDR3 protein: CASSPPSGRYEQYF
CDR3 DNA: TGTGCCAGCAGCCCGCCGTCTGGCAGGTACGAGCAGTACTTC
D gene: -
J gene: TRBJ2-7
clone size: -
V gene: TRBV6-5

CDR3 protein: CASSFAGTPVYGYTF
CDR3 DNA: TGTGCCAGCAGTTTTGCCGGGACACCCGTCTATGGCTACACCTTC
D gene: -
J gene: TRBJ1-2
clone size: -
V gene: TRBV27

CDR3 protein: CASTTIDYEQYF
CDR3 DNA: TGTGCCAGCACCACTATCGACTACGAGCAGTACTTC
D gene: -
J gene: TRBJ2-7
clone size: once
V gene: TRBV28

CDR3 protein: CASSYSIGATNEKLFF
CDR3 DNA: TGTGCCAGCAGTTACTCGATTGGAGCAACTAATGAAAAACTGTTTTTT
D gene: -
J gene: TRBJ1-4
clone size: -
V gene: TRBV6-5

CDR3 protein: CASSYTDTEAFF
CDR3 DNA: TGTGCCAGCAGTTACACGGACACTGAAGCTTTCTTT
D gene: -
J gene: TRBJ1-1
clone size: -
V gene: TRBV6-6

CDR3 protein: CASSLEKAGRYEQYF
CDR3 DNA: TGTGCCAGCAGCTTAGAAAAAGCGGGCCGCTACGAGCAGTACTTC
D gene: -
J gene: TRBJ2-7
clone size: medium-sized
V gene: TRBV7-9

CDR3 protein: CASSHPTGTFNFYGYTF
CDR3 DNA: TGCGCCAGCAGCCACCCAACCGGGACCTTTAACTTCTATGGCTACACCTTC
D gene: -
J gene: TRBJ1-2
clone size: -
V gene: TRBV4-1

CDR3 protein: CASSLEGNSPLHF
CDR3 DNA: TGTGCCAGCTCCTTGGAGGGGAATTCACCCCTCCACTTT
D gene: -
J gene: TRBJ1-6
clone size: -
V gene: TRBV18

CDR3 protein: CASRRQPPPDGDTQYF
CDR3 DNA: TGTGCCAGTAGAAGGCAGCCCCCTCCTGACGGGGATACGCAGTATTTT
D gene: -
J gene: TRBJ2-3
clone size: -
V gene: TRBV19

CDR3 protein: CASSQDNWGSGANVLTF
CDR3 DNA: TGCGCCAGCAGCCAAGATAATTGGGGGTCTGGGGCCAACGTCCTGACTTTC
D gene: -
J gene: TRBJ2-6
clone size: -
V gene: TRBV4-1

CDR3 protein: CAWIGTGGNEQFF
CDR3 DNA: TGTGCCTGGATCGGGACAGGGGGCAATGAGCAGTTCTTC
D gene: TRBD1
J gene: TRBJ2-1
clone size: once
V gene: TRBV30

CDR3 protein: CAHVDVSGNTIYF
CDR3 DNA: TGTGCCCACGTGGACGTCTCTGGAAACACCATATATTTT
D gene: -
J gene: TRBJ1-3
clone size: once
V gene: TRBV30

CDR3 protein: CASSQLKGPGELFF
CDR3 DNA: TGTGCCAGCAGCCAATTAAAGGGACCCGGGGAGCTGTTTTTT
D gene: -
J gene: TRBJ2-2
clone size: -
V gene: TRBV14

CDR3 protein: CASSSREGPYNEQFF
CDR3 DNA: TGCGCCAGCAGCTCCCGGGAGGGCCCCTACAATGAGCAGTTCTTC
D gene: TRBD2
J gene: TRBJ2-1
clone size: -
V gene: TRBV5-1

CDR3 protein: CASSSGTGKIYEQYF
CDR3 DNA: TGTGCCAGCAGTTCCGGGACAGGGAAGATTTACGAGCAGTACTTC
D gene: TRBD1
J gene: TRBJ2-7
clone size: once
V gene: TRBV5-6

CDR3 protein: CASRFREWGRAGARSYEQYF
CDR3 DNA: TGTGCAAGTCGCTTTAGGGAGTGGGGCAGGGCGGGTGCTAGGTCCTACGAGCAGTACTTC
D gene: -
J gene: TRBJ2-7
clone size: -
V gene: TRBV12-2

CDR3 protein: CASSLVLVNQETQYF
CDR3 DNA: TGTGCCAGCAGCTTAGTACTAGTCAACCAAGAGACCCAGTACTTC
D gene: -
J gene: TRBJ2-5
clone size: -
V gene: TRBV11-2

CDR3 protein: CASQGNYEQYF
CDR3 DNA: TGTGCCAGCCAGGGTAACTACGAGCAGTACTTC
D gene: -
J gene: TRBJ2-7
clone size: -
V gene: TRBV19

CDR3 protein: CAWRGGRGRFMNTEAFF
CDR3 DNA: TGTGCCTGGAGAGGTGGCCGTGGACGGTTTATGAACACTGAAGCTTTCTTT
D gene: -
J gene: TRBJ1-1
clone size: few
V gene: TRBV30

CDR3 protein: CAWSADRSGEDTQYF
CDR3 DNA: TGTGCCTGGAGTGCTGACAGGTCCGGCGAAGATACGCAGTATTTT
D gene: -
J gene: TRBJ2-3
clone size: -
V gene: TRBV30

CDR3 protein: CASQLRSSYNEQFF
CDR3 DNA: TGCGCCAGCCAACTTCGCAGCTCCTACAATGAGCAGTTCTTC
D gene: -
J gene: TRBJ2-1
clone size: few
V gene: TRBV5-1

CDR3 protein: CASSFKYF
CDR3 DNA: TGTGCCAGCAGCTTCAAGTACTTC
D gene: -
J gene: TRBJ2-7
clone size: -
V gene: TRBV6-5

CDR3 protein: CASSWMTGVADTQYF
CDR3 DNA: TGCGCCAGCAGCTGGATGACAGGGGTGGCAGATACGCAGTATTTT
D gene: TRBD1
J gene: TRBJ2-3
clone size: -
V gene: TRBV5-1

CDR3 protein: CASSGQDYGYTF
CDR3 DNA: TGTGCCAGCAGTGGTCAGGACTATGGCTACACCTTC
D gene: -
J gene: TRBJ1-2
clone size: -
V gene: TRBV2

CDR3 protein: CASSILAGPMETQYF
CDR3 DNA: TGTGCCAGTAGTATACTAGCGGGACCGATGGAGACCCAGTACTTC
D gene: TRBD2
J gene: TRBJ2-5
clone size: -
V gene: TRBV19

CDR3 protein: CASSLGGSPLHF
CDR3 DNA: TGTGCCAGCAGTTTAGGGGGTTCACCCCTCCACTTT
D gene: -
J gene: TRBJ1-6
clone size: -
V gene: TRBV27

CDR3 protein: CASSHAFLRVSSYNEQFF
CDR3 DNA: TGCGCCAGCAGCCATGCCTTTTTGCGGGTGAGCTCCTACAATGAGCAGTTCTTC
D gene: -
J gene: TRBJ2-1
clone size: -
V gene: TRBV4-1